The clone carrying this T cell receptor beta chain has only a few counts. The antigen is not known. Primers: 60 Vbeta forward and 13 Jbeta reverse. Data came from immunoSEQ multiplex PCR; TCRdb stores just in-frame clones and leaves some out. The sample comprises roughly 150,000 clones, nearly 80% of which are singletons, and roughly 0.7% rests with the top ten. The record originates from a study of cytomegalovirus exposure and HLA in healthy donors. General observations from the study: Some V segments, TRBV6-2 and TRBV6-3 among them, were indistinguishable and were therefore excluded. Across donors, sequencing depth was assumed by presence/absence analyses to be roughly uniform.

It was healthy bone marrow donors who served as donors. CDR1 MNHEY and CDR2 SVGAGI come from the germline V gene. V was cut by 5 bases and J by 3 bases, with 14 bases left in between. The CDR3 covers 14 residues. The specimen was PBMCs. V gene TRBV6-5 combines with J gene TRBJ2-7, with D perhaps matching TRBD1 (6 bases). This clonotype was sampled from a male donor in good health and CMV-seronegative. CDR3 loop: CASSVRDTRYEQYF. In DNA, the CDR3 is TGTGCCAGCAGTGTCCGGGACACTCGCTACGAGCAGTACTTC.